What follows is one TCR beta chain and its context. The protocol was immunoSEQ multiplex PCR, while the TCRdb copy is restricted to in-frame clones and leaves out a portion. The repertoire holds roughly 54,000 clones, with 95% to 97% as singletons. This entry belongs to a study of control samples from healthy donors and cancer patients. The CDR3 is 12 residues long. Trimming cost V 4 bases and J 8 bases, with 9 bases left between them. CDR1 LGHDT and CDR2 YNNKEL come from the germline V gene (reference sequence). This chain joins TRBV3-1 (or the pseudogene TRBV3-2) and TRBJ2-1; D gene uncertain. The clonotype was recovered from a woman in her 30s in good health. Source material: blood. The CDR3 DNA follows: TGTGCCAGCAGCCGACCCCCCGATGAGCAGTTCTTC. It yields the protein CASSRPPDEQFF.